Listed here is a single TCR beta chain. Cohort assignment relied on participant-reported clinical history. Authors' analysis steps: Reference gene primer amplification yielded estimated nucleated cell counts. TCRdb's copy holds only in-frame clones and misses some; the assay was immunoSEQ multiplex PCR. The V and J calls and clone size were taken over from that table, and D and trimming were inferred from the DNA. Altogether roughly 140,000 clones are present, roughly 88% being singletons, with the ten largest covering 0.95% to 1.5%. This record comes from a study of blood T cell repertoires in COVID-19. The wider study: Italy, Spain and the United States were the sources of the convalescent and acute COVID-19 samples. T cells, B-cell-depleted T cells, or PBMCs supplied cDNA or gDNA.

The source material was PBMCs or T cells enriched from blood (not recorded which). This receptor was taken from a woman between 25 and 40 years old with acute COVID-19.

The CDR3 region has the DNA TGTGCCAGCAGCCCACCATTTGACAGTAACTATGGCTACACCTTC. Its protein product is CASSPPFDSNYGYTF. The chain uses TRBV7-9 and TRBJ1-2; tentative D call: TRBD1 (5 bases). CDR3 size: 15 residues. V lost 5 bases and J lost 1, with 14 bases in between. CDR1 is SEHNR, CDR2 FQNEAQ, per germline (reference sequence).